This T cell receptor beta chain originates from a study of cytomegalovirus exposure and HLA in healthy donors. The CDR3 extends over 13 amino acids. V shed 0 bases, J shed 6 bases, and the junction held 3 bases outside the gene matches. Germline loops: CDR1 SGHDT, CDR2 YYEEEE. PCR involved 60 Vbeta and 13 Jbeta primers. Some clones are missing from TCRdb's copy, which holds only in-frame ones; the method was immunoSEQ multiplex PCR. The table records about 130,000 clones, 65% to 80% of them present only once. Sequencing was carried out using PBMCs. This TCR derives from a middle-aged woman in good health and CMV-seronegative. V and J are TRBV5-6 and TRBJ2-7, with 7 bases identical to TRBD1. The DNA for the CDR3 is TGTGCCAGCAGCTTGGCTGGGGACAGCGAGCAGTACTTC. This encodes CASSLAGDSEQYF.